This T cell receptor (beta chain) was identified in a study of T cell repertoires in cytomegalovirus infection. Study as a whole: Matching HLA type and CMV infection were both indicated by public TCR beta signatures.

TCRdb redid the calling of the reads with MiXCR, one entry per CDR3 protein. Altogether over 85,000 distinct CDR3 sequences are present, more than 15% being singletons, with the ten largest covering over 8%. Concerning this clonotype: Antigen: not known.

General observations from the study: There were carriers of CMV plus the relevant HLA, and cumulative public TCR beta family frequency identified them. In two of eight donors, the top clonotype was HLA-C-restricted CMV-specific.

The source is a human donor in good health (CMV status not recorded). Some clones in this sample may be carry-over from other donors' samples. Sequencing was performed on PBMCs.

The CDR3: CASNTGFRNTIYF. The CDR3 bases are TGTGCCAGCAACACAGGGTTTCGGAACACCATATATTTT. The genes are TRBV7-9 and TRBJ1-3, with D possibly matching TRBD1 (6 bases). Germline V lookup: CDR1 SEHNR, CDR2 FQNEAQ (reference sequence). CDR3 length: 13 amino acids. Trimming pared 7 bases from V and 7 bases from J, leaving 14 bases between.